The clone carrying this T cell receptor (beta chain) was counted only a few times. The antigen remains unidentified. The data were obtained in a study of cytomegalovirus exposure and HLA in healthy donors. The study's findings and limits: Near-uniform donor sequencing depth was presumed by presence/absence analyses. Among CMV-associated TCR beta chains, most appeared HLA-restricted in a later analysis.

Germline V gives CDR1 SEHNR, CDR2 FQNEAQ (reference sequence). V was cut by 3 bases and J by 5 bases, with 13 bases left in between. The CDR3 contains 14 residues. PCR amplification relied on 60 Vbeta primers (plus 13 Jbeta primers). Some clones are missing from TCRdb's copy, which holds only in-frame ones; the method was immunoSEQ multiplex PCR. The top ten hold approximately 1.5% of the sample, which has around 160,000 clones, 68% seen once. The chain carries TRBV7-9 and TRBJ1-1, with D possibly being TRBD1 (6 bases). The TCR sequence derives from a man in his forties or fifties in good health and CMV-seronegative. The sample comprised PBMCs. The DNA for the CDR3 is TGTGCCAGCAGCTTCGGGGGGCCTGGGACTGAAGCTTTCTTT. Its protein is CASSFGGPGTEAFF.